The sequence of this T cell receptor beta chain was determined in a study of CD8+CD57+ T cells in acquired aplastic anemia. Both TCR beta VDJ combination and CDR3 sequence profiling were carried out. Genomic DNA was the template for this profiling. Using its own MiXCR run on the reads, TCRdb lists one record per CDR3 protein. The table has approximately 300,000 distinct CDR3 sequences, about 50% seen once; the top ten hold roughly 1.2%. This CDR3 has 13 residues. Germline V gives CDR1 SGHNT, CDR2 YENEEA. The V end was cut by 5 bases, the J end by 9 bases, with 17 bases between. There are a few counts of this clonotype. CD8+CD57+ cell expansion had been shown by flow cytometry in patients chosen for sequencing. Each of the patients presented with severe acquired aplastic anemia.

The sequenced sample consisted of sorted CD4+, CD8+, or CD8+CD57+ T cells (not recorded which) from PBMCs. The sequence was obtained from a human donor with aplastic anemia. The V gene is TRBV11-3, the J gene TRBJ2-7; perhaps TRBD2 as D (6 bases). The CDR3: CASSRDSQGVQYF. The DNA for the CDR3 is TGTGCCAGCAGCCGGGACTCGCAGGGCGTGCAGTACTTC.